This record covers a single TCR beta chain. In the same sample, other DNA sequences code for this CDR3. Germline CDR1 is SGHRS and CDR2 is YFSETQ. The V segment lost 0 bases and the J segment 4 bases; nucleotides outside the gene matches: 3. CDR3 length: 15 amino acids. As processed by the authors: Amplification of reference gene primers was used by the study to estimate nucleated cell counts. Here immunoSEQ multiplex PCR was the method, and the copy in TCRdb shows in-frame clones only, minus some. V, J and clone size are those of that table, while D and trimming were read from the DNA. The sample consists of around 370,000 clones, around nine tenths of them appearing once. The sample is drawn from a study of blood T cell repertoires in COVID-19. Turning to the study itself: T cells, B-cell-depleted T cells, or PBMCs provided the cDNA or gDNA that served as material.

The chain combines TRBV5-1 with TRBJ1-1, with 10 bases that match TRBD1. This TCR derives from a woman aged 70-85 years with COVID-19, enrolled during active disease. Sequenced material: peripheral blood. CDR3 sequence (DNA): TGCGCCAGCAGCTTGGGACAGGGGGCGTCCACTGAAGCTTTCTTT. Amino acid sequence: CASSLGQGASTEAFF.